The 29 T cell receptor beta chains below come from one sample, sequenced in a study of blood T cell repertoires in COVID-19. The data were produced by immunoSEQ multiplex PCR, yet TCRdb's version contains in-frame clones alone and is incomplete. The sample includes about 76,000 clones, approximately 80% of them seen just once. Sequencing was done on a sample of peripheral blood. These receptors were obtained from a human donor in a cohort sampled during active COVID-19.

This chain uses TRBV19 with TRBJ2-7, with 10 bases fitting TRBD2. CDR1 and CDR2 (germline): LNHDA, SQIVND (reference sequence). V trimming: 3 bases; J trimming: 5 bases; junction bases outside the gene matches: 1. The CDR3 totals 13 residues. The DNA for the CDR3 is TGTGCCAGTAGTATCCTAGCGGGAGACGAGCAGTACTTC. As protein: CASSILAGDEQYF.

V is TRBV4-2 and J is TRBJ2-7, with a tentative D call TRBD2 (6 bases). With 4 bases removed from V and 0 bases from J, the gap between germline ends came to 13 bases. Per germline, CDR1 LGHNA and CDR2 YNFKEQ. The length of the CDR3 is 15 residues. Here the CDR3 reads CASSLGGVGSYEQYF. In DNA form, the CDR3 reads TGTGCCAGCAGCCTGGGGGGAGTTGGCTCCTACGAGCAGTACTTC.

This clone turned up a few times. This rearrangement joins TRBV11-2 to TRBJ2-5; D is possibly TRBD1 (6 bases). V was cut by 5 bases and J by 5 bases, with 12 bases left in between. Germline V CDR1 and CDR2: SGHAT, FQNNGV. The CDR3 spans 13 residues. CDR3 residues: CASSQGPGETQYF. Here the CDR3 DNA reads TGTGCCAGCAGCCAGGGGCCGGGGGAGACCCAGTACTTC.

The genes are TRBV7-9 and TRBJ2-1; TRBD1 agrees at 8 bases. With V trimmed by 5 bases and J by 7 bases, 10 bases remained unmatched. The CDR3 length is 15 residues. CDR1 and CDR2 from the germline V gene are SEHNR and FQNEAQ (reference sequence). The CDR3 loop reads CASSPTGGSGNEQFF. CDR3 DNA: TGTGCCAGCAGCCCCACAGGGGGAAGTGGTAATGAGCAGTTCTTC.

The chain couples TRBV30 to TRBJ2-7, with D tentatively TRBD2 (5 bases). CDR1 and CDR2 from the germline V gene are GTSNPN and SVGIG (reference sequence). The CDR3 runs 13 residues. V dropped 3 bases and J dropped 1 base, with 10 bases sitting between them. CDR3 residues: CAWSLATSYEQYF. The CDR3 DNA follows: TGTGCCTGGAGCTTAGCGACATCCTACGAGCAGTACTTC.

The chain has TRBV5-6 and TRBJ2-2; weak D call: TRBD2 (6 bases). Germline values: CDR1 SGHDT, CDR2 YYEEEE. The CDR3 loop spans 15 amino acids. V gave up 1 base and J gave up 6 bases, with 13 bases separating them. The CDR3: CASSLIGGMAGELFF. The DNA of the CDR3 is TGTGCCAGCAGCTTGATTGGAGGGATGGCCGGGGAGCTGTTTTTT. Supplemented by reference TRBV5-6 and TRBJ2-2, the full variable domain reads DAGVTQSPTHLIKTRGQQVTLRCSPKSGHDTVSWYQQALGQGPQFIFQYYEEEERQRGNFPDRFSGHQFPNYSSELNVNALLLGDSALYLCASSLIGGMAGELFFGEGSRLTVL.

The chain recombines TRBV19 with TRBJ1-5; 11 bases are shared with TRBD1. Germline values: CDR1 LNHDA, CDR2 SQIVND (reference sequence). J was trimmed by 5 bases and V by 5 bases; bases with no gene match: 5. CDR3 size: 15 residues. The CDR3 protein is CASSAGQGAYQPQHF. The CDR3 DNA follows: TGTGCCAGTAGTGCCGGACAGGGGGCATATCAGCCCCAGCATTTT. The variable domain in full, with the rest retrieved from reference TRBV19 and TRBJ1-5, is DGGITQSPKYLFRKEGQNVTLSCEQNLNHDAMYWYRQDPGQGLRLIYYSQIVNDFQKGDIAEGYSVSREKKESFPLTVTSAQKNPTAFYLCASSAGQGAYQPQHFGDGTRLSIL.

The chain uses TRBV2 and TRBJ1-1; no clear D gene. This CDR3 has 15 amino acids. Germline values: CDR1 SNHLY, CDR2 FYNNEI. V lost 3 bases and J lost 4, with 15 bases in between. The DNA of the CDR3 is TGTGCCAGCAGTGATGAGGCAGGAGGAGGCACTGAAGCTTTCTTT. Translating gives CASSDEAGGGTEAFF.

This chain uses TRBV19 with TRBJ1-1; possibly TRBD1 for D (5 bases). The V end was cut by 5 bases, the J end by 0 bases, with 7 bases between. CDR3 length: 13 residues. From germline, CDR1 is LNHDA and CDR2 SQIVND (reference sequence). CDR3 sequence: CASSEQVNTEAFF. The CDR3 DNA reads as TGTGCCAGTAGTGAACAGGTGAACACTGAAGCTTTCTTT.

CDR3 amino acids: CASSPSDLATDTQYF. The DNA for the CDR3 is TGTGCCAGCAGCCCGTCGGACTTGGCCACAGATACGCAGTATTTT. The chain combines TRBV9 with TRBJ2-3, with D possibly TRBD2 on 5 matching bases. This CDR3 spans 15 amino acids. V dropped 4 bases and J dropped 2 bases, with 14 bases sitting between them. The germline V gene has CDR1 SGDLS and CDR2 YYNGEE. Using reference TRBV9 and TRBJ2-3 for the parts outside the CDR3, the full variable domain is DSGVTQTPKHLITATGQRVTLRCSPRSGDLSVYWYQQSLDQGLQFLIQYYNGEERAKGNILERFSAQQFPDLHSELNLSSLELGDSALYFCASSPSDLATDTQYFGPGTRLTVL.

The CDR3 here is CASSFWEGNTIYF. DNA of the CDR3: TGTGCCAGCAGCTTTTGGGAGGGAAACACCATATATTTT. The chain joins TRBV5-4 to TRBJ1-3, with D unclear. Germline values: CDR1 SGHNT, CDR2 YYREEE (reference sequence). CDR3 length: 13 amino acids. V shed 2 bases and J shed 4 bases, with 7 bases lying between them.

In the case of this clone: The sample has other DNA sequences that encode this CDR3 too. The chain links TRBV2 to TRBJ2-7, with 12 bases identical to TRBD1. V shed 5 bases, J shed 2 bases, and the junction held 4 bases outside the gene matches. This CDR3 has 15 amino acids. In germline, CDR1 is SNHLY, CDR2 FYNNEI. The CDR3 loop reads CASSLRDRGPYEQYF. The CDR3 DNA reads TGTGCCAGCAGTCTTCGGGACAGGGGGCCCTACGAGCAGTACTTC. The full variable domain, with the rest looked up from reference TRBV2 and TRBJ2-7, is EPEVTQTPSHQVTQMGQEVILRCVPISNHLYFYWYRQILGQKVEFLVSFYNNEISEKSEIFDDQFSVERPDGSNFTLKIRSTKLEDSAMYFCASSLRDRGPYEQYFGPGTRLTVT.

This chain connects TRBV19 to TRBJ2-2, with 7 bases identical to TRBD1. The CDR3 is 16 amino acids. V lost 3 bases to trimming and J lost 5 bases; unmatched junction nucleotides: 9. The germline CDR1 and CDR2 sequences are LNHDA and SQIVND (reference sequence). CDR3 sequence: CASSMTGLRRTGELFF. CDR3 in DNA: TGTGCCAGTAGTATGACAGGGCTTCGTCGAACCGGGGAGCTGTTTTTT.

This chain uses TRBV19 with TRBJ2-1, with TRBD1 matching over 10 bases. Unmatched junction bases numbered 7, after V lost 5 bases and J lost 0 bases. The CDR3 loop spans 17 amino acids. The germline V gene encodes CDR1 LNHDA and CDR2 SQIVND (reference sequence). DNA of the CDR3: TGTGCCAGTAGTGTGACAGGGGGCGAGCCCTCCTACAATGAGCAGTTCTTC. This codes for CASSVTGGEPSYNEQFF.

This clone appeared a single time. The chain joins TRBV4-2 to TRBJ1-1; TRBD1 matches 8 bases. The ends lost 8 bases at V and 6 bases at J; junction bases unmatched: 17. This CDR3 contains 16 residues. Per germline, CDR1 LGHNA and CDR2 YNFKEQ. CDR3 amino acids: CASPKRQGAPSAEAFF. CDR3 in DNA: TGTGCCAGCCCCAAGCGGCAGGGGGCCCCTTCGGCTGAAGCTTTCTTT.

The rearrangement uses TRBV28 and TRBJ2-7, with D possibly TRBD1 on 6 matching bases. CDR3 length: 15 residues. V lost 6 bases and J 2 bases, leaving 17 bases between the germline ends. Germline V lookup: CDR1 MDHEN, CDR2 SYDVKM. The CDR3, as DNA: TGTGCCAGCAGCCCAGGGGCGGGTCGGGCCTACGAGCAGTACTTC. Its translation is CASSPGAGRAYEQYF.

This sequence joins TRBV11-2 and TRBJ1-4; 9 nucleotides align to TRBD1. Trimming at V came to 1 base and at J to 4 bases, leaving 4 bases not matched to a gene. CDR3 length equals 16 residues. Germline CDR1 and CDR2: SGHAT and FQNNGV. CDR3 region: CASSLGTGQGNEKLFF. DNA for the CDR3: TGTGCCAGCAGCTTAGGGACGGGACAGGGTAATGAAAAACTGTTTTTT.

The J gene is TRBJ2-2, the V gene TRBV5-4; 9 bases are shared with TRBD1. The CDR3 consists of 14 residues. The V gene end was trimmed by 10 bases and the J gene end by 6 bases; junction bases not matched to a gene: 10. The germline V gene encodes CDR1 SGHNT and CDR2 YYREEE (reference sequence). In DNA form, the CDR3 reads TGTGCCGGCGTAGACGGGACAGGGTCCGGGGAGCTGTTTTTT. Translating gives CAGVDGTGSGELFF.

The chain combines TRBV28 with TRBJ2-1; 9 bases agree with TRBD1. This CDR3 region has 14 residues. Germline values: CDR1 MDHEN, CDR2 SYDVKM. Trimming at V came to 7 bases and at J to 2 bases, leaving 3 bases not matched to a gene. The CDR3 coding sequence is TGTGCCAGCAATCGGGACAGGGCCTACAATGAGCAGTTCTTC. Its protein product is CASNRDRAYNEQFF.

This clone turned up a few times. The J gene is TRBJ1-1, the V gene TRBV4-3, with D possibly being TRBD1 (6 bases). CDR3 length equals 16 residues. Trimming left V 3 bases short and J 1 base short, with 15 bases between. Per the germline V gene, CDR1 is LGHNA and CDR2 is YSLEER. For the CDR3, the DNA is TGCGCCAGCAGCCACCTACAGGGAGCTGGGAACACTGAAGCTTTCTTT. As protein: CASSHLQGAGNTEAFF.

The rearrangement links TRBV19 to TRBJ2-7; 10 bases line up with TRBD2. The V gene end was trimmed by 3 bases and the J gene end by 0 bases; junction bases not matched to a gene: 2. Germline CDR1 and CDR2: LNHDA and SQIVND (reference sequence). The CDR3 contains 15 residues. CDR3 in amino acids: CASSMSSGGSYEQYF. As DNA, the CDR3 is TGTGCCAGTAGTATGTCTAGCGGGGGCTCCTACGAGCAGTACTTC.

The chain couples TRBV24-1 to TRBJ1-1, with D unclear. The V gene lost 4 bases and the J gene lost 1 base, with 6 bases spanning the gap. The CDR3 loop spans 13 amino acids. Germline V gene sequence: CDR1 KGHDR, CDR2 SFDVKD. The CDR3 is CATSDSWNTEAFF. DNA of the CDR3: TGTGCCACCAGTGACAGTTGGAACACTGAAGCTTTCTTT.

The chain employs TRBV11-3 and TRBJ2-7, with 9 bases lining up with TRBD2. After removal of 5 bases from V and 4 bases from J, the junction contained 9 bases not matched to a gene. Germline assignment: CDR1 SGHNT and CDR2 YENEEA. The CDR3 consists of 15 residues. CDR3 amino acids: CASSENSGSQYEQYF. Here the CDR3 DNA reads TGTGCCAGCAGCGAAAATAGCGGGAGTCAGTACGAGCAGTACTTC. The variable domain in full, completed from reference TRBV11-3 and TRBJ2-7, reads EAGVVQSPRYKIIEKKQPVAFWCNPISGHNTLYWYLQNLGQGPELLIRYENEEAVDDSQLPKDRFSAERLKGVDSTLKIQPAELGDSAVYLCASSENSGSQYEQYFGPGTRLTVT.

In nucleotides, the CDR3 is TGTGCCAGCTCAATCGGGACACAACAAGAGACCCAGTACTTC. Translation: CASSIGTQQETQYF. This rearrangement joins TRBV18 to TRBJ2-5, with D possibly TRBD1 on 6 matching bases. The germline V gene encodes CDR1 KGHSH and CDR2 LQKENI. V was clipped by 5 bases and J by 2 bases, with 12 bases between them. The CDR3 has 14 residues.

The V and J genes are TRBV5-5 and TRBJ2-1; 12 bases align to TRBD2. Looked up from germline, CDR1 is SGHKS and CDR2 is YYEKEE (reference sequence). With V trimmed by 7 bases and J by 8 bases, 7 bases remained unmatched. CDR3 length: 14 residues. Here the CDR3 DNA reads TGTGCCAGCCGACTAGCGGGAGATATGGATGAGCAGTTCTTC. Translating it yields CASRLAGDMDEQFF.

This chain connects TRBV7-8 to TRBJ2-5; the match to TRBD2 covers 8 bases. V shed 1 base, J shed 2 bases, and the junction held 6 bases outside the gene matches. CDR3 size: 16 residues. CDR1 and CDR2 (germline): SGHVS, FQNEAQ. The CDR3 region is CASSLGVAGPQETQYF. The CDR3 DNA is TGTGCCAGCAGCTTAGGGGTAGCGGGACCACAAGAGACCCAGTACTTC. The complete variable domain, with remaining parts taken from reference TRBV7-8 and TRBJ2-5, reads GAGVSQSPRYKVAKRGQDVALRCDPISGHVSLFWYQQALGQGPEFLTYFQNEAQLDKSGLPSDRFFAERPEGSVSTLKIQRTQQEDSAVYLCASSLGVAGPQETQYFGPGTRLLVL.

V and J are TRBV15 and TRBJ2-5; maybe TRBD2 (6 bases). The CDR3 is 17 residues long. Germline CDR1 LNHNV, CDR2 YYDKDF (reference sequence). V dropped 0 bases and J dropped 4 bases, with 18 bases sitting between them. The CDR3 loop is CATSRDLSRRAAETQYF. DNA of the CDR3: TGTGCCACCAGCAGAGATTTGTCTCGGAGGGCTGCAGAGACCCAGTACTTC.

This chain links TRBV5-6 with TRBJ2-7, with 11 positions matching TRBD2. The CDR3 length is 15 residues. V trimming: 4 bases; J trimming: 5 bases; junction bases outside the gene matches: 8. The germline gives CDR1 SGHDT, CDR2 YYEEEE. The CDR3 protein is CASSVPGTSGNEQYF. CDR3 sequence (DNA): TGTGCCAGCAGCGTTCCCGGGACTAGCGGTAACGAGCAGTACTTC.

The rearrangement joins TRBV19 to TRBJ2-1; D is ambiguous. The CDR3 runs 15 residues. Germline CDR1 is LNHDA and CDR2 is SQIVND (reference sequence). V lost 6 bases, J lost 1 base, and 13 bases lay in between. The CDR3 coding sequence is TGTGCCAGTAGCTCGGAGTACTTTTCCTACAATGAGCAGTTCTTC. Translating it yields CASSSEYFSYNEQFF.